This T cell receptor (beta chain) was documented in a study of control samples from healthy donors and cancer patients. Clones were read by immunoSEQ multiplex PCR, and TCRdb kept only the in-frame ones, dropping some. The table includes around 78,000 clones, 94% detected once. The CDR3 has 14 amino acids. Trimming pared 2 bases from V and 2 bases from J, leaving 9 bases between. The germline V gene has CDR1 MDHEN and CDR2 SYDVKM. The chain links TRBV28 to TRBJ1-2; no clear D gene. What was sequenced was blood. The TCR originated in a woman younger than 30 in good health. CDR3 region: CASSLEGSNYGYTF. In DNA form, the CDR3 reads TGTGCCAGCAGTTTAGAAGGGTCCAACTATGGCTACACCTTC.